This record concerns one T cell receptor (beta chain) sequence. Germline CDR1 reads LNHDA; CDR2 reads SQIVND (reference sequence). This CDR3 comprises 15 residues. V lost 1 base to trimming and J lost 7 bases, with 11 bases between them. This specimen comes from a study of shared clonotypes between healthy human individuals. Only in-frame clones appear in the TCRdb table, and some are missing; sequencing was by immunoSEQ multiplex PCR. The sample lists about 2.4 million clones, roughly nine tenths occurring once. Sequenced material: naive CD4+ T cells sorted from blood. Subset noted: CD45RA+ positively selected. This clonotype was obtained from a man aged 18 to 29 in good health. This chain connects TRBV19 to TRBJ1-6; D gene uncertain. This CDR3 is CASSIGSVGNSPLHF. The CDR3 DNA is TGTGCCAGTAGTATAGGGTCAGTTGGAAATTCACCCCTCCACTTT.